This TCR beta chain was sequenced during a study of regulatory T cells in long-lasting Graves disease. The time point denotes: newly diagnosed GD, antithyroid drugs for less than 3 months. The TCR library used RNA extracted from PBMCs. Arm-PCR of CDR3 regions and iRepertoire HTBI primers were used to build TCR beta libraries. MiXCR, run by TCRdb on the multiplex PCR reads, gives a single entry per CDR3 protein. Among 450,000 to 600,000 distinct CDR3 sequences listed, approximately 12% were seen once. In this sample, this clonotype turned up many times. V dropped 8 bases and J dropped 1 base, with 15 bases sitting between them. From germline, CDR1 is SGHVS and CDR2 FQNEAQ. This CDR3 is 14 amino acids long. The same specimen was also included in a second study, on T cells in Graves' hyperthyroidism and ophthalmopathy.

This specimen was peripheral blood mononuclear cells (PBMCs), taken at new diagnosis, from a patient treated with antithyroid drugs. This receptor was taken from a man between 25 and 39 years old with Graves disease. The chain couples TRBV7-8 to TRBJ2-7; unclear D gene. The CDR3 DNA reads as TGTGCCAGCCGGGTAGGGCTCTCGTCCTACGAGCAGTACTTC. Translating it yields CASRVGLSSYEQYF.